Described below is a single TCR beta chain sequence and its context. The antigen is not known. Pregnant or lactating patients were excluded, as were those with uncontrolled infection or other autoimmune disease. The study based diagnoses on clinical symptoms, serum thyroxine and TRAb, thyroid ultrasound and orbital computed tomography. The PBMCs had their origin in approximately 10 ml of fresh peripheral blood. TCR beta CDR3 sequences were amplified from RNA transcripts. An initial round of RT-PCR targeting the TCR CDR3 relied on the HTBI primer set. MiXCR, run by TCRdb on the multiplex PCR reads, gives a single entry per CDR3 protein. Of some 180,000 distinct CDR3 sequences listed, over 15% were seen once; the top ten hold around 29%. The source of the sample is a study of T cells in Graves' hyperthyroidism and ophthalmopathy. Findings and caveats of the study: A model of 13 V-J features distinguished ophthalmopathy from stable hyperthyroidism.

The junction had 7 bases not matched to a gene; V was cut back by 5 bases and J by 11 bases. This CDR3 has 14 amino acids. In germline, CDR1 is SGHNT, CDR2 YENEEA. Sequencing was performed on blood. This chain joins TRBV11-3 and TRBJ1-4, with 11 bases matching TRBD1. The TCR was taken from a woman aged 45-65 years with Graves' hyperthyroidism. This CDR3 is CASSSGQGARKLFF. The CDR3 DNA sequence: TGTGCCAGCAGCAGTGGACAGGGGGCGCGGAAACTGTTTTTT.